A single T cell receptor (beta chain) is shown here with its context. What it binds is unknown. One junction end does not reproduce the germline sequence, and a read error may be involved. The data originate from a study of OX40 agonist ivuxolimab in advanced cancers. This table comes from immunoSEQ multiplex PCR, and its TCRdb copy is limited to in-frame clones, with some not included. Of 45,000 or so clones listed, around 84% are singletons. Study-wide results and limits: Among T cells, CD8+ cells averaged more expanded clones than CD4+ cells. CD4+ and CD8+ T cells in blood underwent clonal expansion by week 6 at 0.1 to 3.0 mg/kg.

The CDR3 covers 15 residues. Germline V gives CDR1 ENHRY, CDR2 SYGVKD. The V gene is TRBV10-3, the J gene TRBJ1-3; D gene ambiguous. This sample comprised CD4+ or CD8+ T cells sorted from blood, obtained in a trial of the OX40 agonist ivuxolimab. The TCR originated in an adult with an advanced solid tumor such as melanoma, head and neck, liver or kidney cancer. The CDR3 spells CVINGERYPGNTIYF. In nucleotides, the CDR3 is TGTGTCATCAACGGGGAACGGTATCCTGGAAACACCATATATTTT.